These 26 T cell receptor beta chains were all obtained from the same sample, sequenced in a study of regulatory T cells in long-lasting Graves disease. The sample's time point: persistent/refractory GD, antithyroid drugs over 5 years with positive TRAb. PBMC RNA was the source of the TCR library. To make TCR beta libraries, researchers used iRepertoire HTBI primers and Arm-PCR of CDR3 regions. TCRdb reprocessed the multiplex PCR reads via MiXCR and lists one record per CDR3 protein. The table has 500,000 to 700,000 distinct CDR3 sequences, 30% seen once. This material consisted of peripheral blood mononuclear cells (PBMCs), taken when the disease was refractory, from a patient treated with antithyroid drugs. Source of these receptors: a female donor with Graves disease.

CDR3 coding DNA: TGTGCCAGCAGTTTAGAACAGGGGCCCTATAGCAATCAGCCCCAGCATTTT. It specifies CASSLEQGPYSNQPQHF. The rearrangement links TRBV12-3 or TRBV12-4 to TRBJ1-5; 7 bases agree with TRBD1. Trimming cost V 1 base and J 0 bases; bases outside gene matches: 6. This CDR3 is built from 17 residues.

This clonotype came up a few times. The J gene is TRBJ1-6, the V gene TRBV6-2 or TRBV6-3; 8 nucleotides match TRBD1. Germline loops: CDR1 MNHEY, CDR2 SVGEGT. The CDR3 covers 17 residues. V shed 2 bases, J shed 7 bases, and the junction held 10 bases outside the gene matches. In DNA form, the CDR3 reads TGTGCCAGCAGTTACCTAGGCGTCAGGGGGCGGAATTCACCCCTCCACTTT. Protein sequence: CASSYLGVRGRNSPLHF.

This chain joins TRBV27 and TRBJ1-6; D call uncertain. Germline CDR1 reads MNHEY; CDR2 reads SMNVEV (reference sequence). The CDR3 runs 15 residues. V gave up 7 bases and J gave up 7 bases, with 17 bases separating them. Here the CDR3 DNA reads TGTGCCAGCAACGCGGGGTGGCCGGTCAATTCACCCCTCCACTTT. This codes for CASNAGWPVNSPLHF.

The chain recombines TRBV6-1 with TRBJ2-7; weak D call: TRBD1 (5 bases). CDR1 MNHNS and CDR2 SASEGT come from the germline V gene. V was clipped by 5 bases and J by 1 base, with 12 bases between them. This CDR3 region has 14 residues. As DNA, the CDR3 is TGTGCCAGCAGTCCAGGGTACTATTCCTACGAGCAGTACTTC. It codes for CASSPGYYSYEQYF.

Comment on this clonotype: A much more abundant neighbour one base away suggests this may be a read error. The V and J genes are TRBV28 and TRBJ1-1; 8 bases are shared with TRBD1. The CDR3 length is 15 residues. Germline V lookup: CDR1 MDHEN, CDR2 SYDVKM. The CDR3 nucleotides read TGTGCCTGCAGTCCAGGACAGGGCCCGAACACTGAAGCTTTCTTT. Translation gives CACSPGQGPNTEAFF.

J is TRBJ2-5 and V is TRBV20-1, with 10 bases fitting TRBD2. The CDR3 spans 14 residues. Germline V gene lookup returns CDR1 DFQATT and CDR2 SNEGSKA (reference sequence). Trimming took 6 bases from V and 5 from J; bases not matched to a gene: 9. The CDR3 protein is CSARTPSGSETQYF. As DNA, the CDR3 is TGCAGTGCCCGGACCCCTAGCGGGAGTGAGACCCAGTACTTC.

The chain recombines TRBV7-3 with TRBJ1-2; 9 nucleotides agree with TRBD1. Germline CDR1 SGHTA, CDR2 FQGTGA. CDR3 length: 16 amino acids. V lost 5 bases, J lost 7 bases, and 14 bases stayed unmatched. CDR3 in amino acids: CASSLNPPTGGLGYTF. The CDR3 coding sequence is TGTGCCAGCAGCCTTAATCCCCCTACAGGGGGCCTTGGCTACACCTTC.

This chain uses TRBV7-9 with TRBJ1-2, with 8 bases identical to TRBD1. With V trimmed by 0 bases and J by 8 bases, 5 bases remained unmatched. Germline V gene sequence: CDR1 SEHNR, CDR2 FQNEAQ (reference sequence). The CDR3 contains 14 residues. CDR3 region: CASSLADRDRGYTF. The CDR3 nucleotides are TGTGCCAGCAGCTTAGCGGACAGGGATCGCGGCTACACCTTC.

J is TRBJ1-1 and V is TRBV25-1; 8 positions agree with TRBD1. In germline, CDR1 is MGHDK, CDR2 SYGVNS. The CDR3 has 15 residues. V shed 4 bases, J shed 6 bases, and the junction held 10 bases outside the gene matches. In nucleotides, the CDR3 is TGTGCCAGCAGTGGACAGGGGAGGACCCAGGCTGAAGCTTTCTTT. It yields the protein CASSGQGRTQAEAFF.

This clonotype was seen only a few times. This chain joins TRBV10-3 and TRBJ2-2; no reliable D call. From germline, CDR1 is ENHRY and CDR2 SYGVKD. The CDR3 totals 12 residues. The V and J ends lost 6 bases and 4 bases respectively, with 6 bases between them. This CDR3 is CAIRPSTGELFF. DNA for the CDR3: TGTGCCATCAGGCCTAGCACCGGGGAGCTGTTTTTT.

The chain has TRBV29-1 and TRBJ1-2; no firm D call. CDR1 is SQVTM, CDR2 ANQGSEA, per germline. V gave up 7 bases and J gave up 4 bases, with 16 bases separating them. The CDR3 totals 13 residues. The CDR3 region is CSARVPVSYGYTF. In DNA, the CDR3 is TGCAGCGCCCGGGTCCCCGTCAGCTATGGCTACACCTTC.

In DNA form, the CDR3 reads TGTGCCAGCGGGACTAGCGGGATAAAGACCCAGTACTTC. Translation: CASGTSGIKTQYF. The chain is built from TRBV6-1 and TRBJ2-5; TRBD2 agrees at 13 bases. The CDR3 sequence is 13 residues long. Germline V gives CDR1 MNHNS, CDR2 SASEGT. With 8 bases clipped from V and 6 bases from J, the junction kept 3 bases outside the gene matches.

The CDR3 is CSARKAENIQYF. CDR3 nucleotides: TGCAGTGCTAGAAAGGCGGAAAACATTCAGTACTTC. The chain links TRBV20-1 to TRBJ2-4; D call uncertain. Trimming pared 2 bases from V and 5 bases from J, leaving 7 bases between. Germline CDR1 is DFQATT and CDR2 is SNEGSKA (reference sequence). This CDR3 spans 12 amino acids.

This clonotype was observed a handful of times. The V gene is TRBV30, the J gene TRBJ1-5; D gene uncertain. This CDR3 has 12 amino acids. The V end was cut by 6 bases, the J end by 2 bases, with 8 bases between. Per the germline V gene, CDR1 is GTSNPN and CDR2 is SVGIG (reference sequence). CDR3 amino acids: CACSLGNQPQHF. Written as DNA, the CDR3 is TGTGCCTGTTCTTTGGGCAATCAGCCCCAGCATTTT.

The V and J genes are TRBV6-5 and TRBJ1-5; 7 bases line up with TRBD1. Germline-derived CDR1 and CDR2 are MNHEY and SVGAGI. CDR3 length equals 19 residues. V dropped 0 bases and J dropped 2; count of bases not matched to a gene: 13. The CDR3 spells CASSYSQGSGLSGNQPQHF. CDR3 coding DNA: TGTGCCAGCAGTTACTCACAGGGGAGCGGGCTTTCGGGCAATCAGCCCCAGCATTTT.

This clonotype was picked up many times. The V gene is TRBV19, the J gene TRBJ1-2; unclear D gene. Deletions cut 5 bases from V and 7 bases from J, with 20 bases between. The CDR3 totals 15 residues. Germline CDR1 LNHDA, CDR2 SQIVND (reference sequence). The CDR3 region is CASSHTGSELSGYTF. The CDR3 DNA reads as TGTGCCAGTAGTCATACCGGGAGCGAGCTCTCTGGCTACACCTTC.

This clonotype was counted a few times. V and J are TRBV5-1 and TRBJ1-1, with D possibly TRBD1 on 6 matching bases. The germline V gene has CDR1 SGHRS and CDR2 YFSETQ. The CDR3 covers 15 residues. V was pared by 4 bases and J by 5 bases, with 18 bases between. CDR3 sequence: CASSPNLGGGTEAFF. Written as DNA, the CDR3 is TGCGCCAGCAGCCCGAACTTAGGGGGGGGGACTGAAGCTTTCTTT.

The chain couples TRBV7-9 to TRBJ1-5; the D gene is possibly TRBD1 (6 bases). V shed 5 bases and J shed 7 bases, with 12 bases lying between them. Germline V gene lookup returns CDR1 SEHNR and CDR2 FQNEAQ (reference sequence). This CDR3 has 13 residues. The DNA for the CDR3 is TGTGCCAGCAGCCCACAGGGATGGCAGCCCCAGCATTTT. This sequence encodes CASSPQGWQPQHF. The complete variable domain, with remaining parts taken from reference TRBV7-9 and TRBJ1-5, reads DTGVSQNPRHKITKRGQNVTFRCDPISEHNRLYWYRQTLGQGPEFLTYFQNEAQLEKSRLLSDRFSAERPKGSFSTLEIQRTEQGDSAMYLCASSPQGWQPQHFGDGTRLSIL.

The rearrangement uses TRBV2 and TRBJ1-2; the D is unclear. Germline V CDR1 and CDR2: SNHLY, FYNNEI. The V gene lost 6 bases and the J gene lost 5 bases, with 13 bases spanning the gap. This CDR3 spans 13 amino acids. The CDR3 DNA sequence: TGTGCCAGCAGACCTCGGGCAGAATATGGCTACACCTTC. The encoded protein is CASRPRAEYGYTF.

The chain is built from TRBV20-1 and TRBJ1-1; D not certain. CDR1 is DFQATT, CDR2 SNEGSKA, per germline (reference sequence). CDR3 length: 11 residues. With 4 bases removed from V and 2 bases from J, the gap between germline ends came to 5 bases. Here the CDR3 DNA reads TGCAGTGCTATATTTAACACTGAAGCTTTCTTT. It codes for CSAIFNTEAFF.

This chain uses TRBV20-1 with TRBJ1-3; the D gene is possibly TRBD1 (5 bases). CDR1 and CDR2 (germline): DFQATT, SNEGSKA (reference sequence). This CDR3 has 13 residues. Trimming took off 3 bases at V and 1 base at J, with 7 bases between the two ends. As DNA, the CDR3 is TGCAGTGCTAGTCCAGGGTCTGGAAACACCATATATTTT. Translation: CSASPGSGNTIYF.

This clonotype was recorded a few times. The rearrangement joins TRBV11-1 to TRBJ1-1; the D gene is possibly TRBD1 (5 bases). V was shortened by 2 bases and J by 5 bases, with 15 bases between the two germline ends. The germline CDR1 and CDR2 sequences are SGHAT and FQDESV (reference sequence). The CDR3 runs 15 residues. CDR3: CASSLRRSWGTEAFF. As DNA, the CDR3 is TGTGCCAGCAGCTTAAGGCGCAGTTGGGGGACTGAAGCTTTCTTT.

This clonotype occurred a few times. The chain links TRBV5-5 to TRBJ1-1; D remains unclear. This CDR3 has 14 residues. V lost 0 bases to trimming and J lost 4 bases, with 10 bases between them. Germline values: CDR1 SGHKS, CDR2 YYEKEE (reference sequence). CDR3 in amino acids: CASSLAGGPTEAFF. The DNA of the CDR3 is TGTGCCAGCAGCTTGGCCGGCGGGCCCACTGAAGCTTTCTTT.

This clonotype was seen more than once but under ten times. The chain recombines TRBV25-1 with TRBJ1-1; D gene unclear. This CDR3 contains 15 residues. Looked up from germline, CDR1 is MGHDK and CDR2 is SYGVNS. V was cut by 3 bases and J by 1 base, with 12 bases left in between. CDR3 protein: CASSDLGRANTEAFF. For the CDR3, the DNA is TGTGCCAGCAGTGATTTGGGCAGAGCGAACACTGAAGCTTTCTTT.

This clonotype was observed a few times. The germline gene is not matched at one end of the junction; a read error may be the cause. The rearrangement links TRBV11-2 to TRBJ2-7; D unclear. This CDR3 has 14 amino acids. CDR1 and CDR2 from the germline V gene are SGHAT and FQNNGV. Here the CDR3 DNA reads TGTACCAGCAGCTTAGATATTAGGATCTACGAGCAGTACTTC. This gives the protein CTSSLDIRIYEQYF.

This sequence joins TRBV28 and TRBJ2-2; no reliable D call. This CDR3 contains 15 residues. CDR1 MDHEN and CDR2 SYDVKM come from the germline V gene. Trimming shortened V by 7 bases and J by 6 bases, and 18 bases separated the two germline ends. The CDR3 loop reads CASTPARAIAGELFF. CDR3 nucleotide sequence: TGTGCCAGCACTCCCGCGAGAGCGATAGCCGGGGAGCTGTTTTTT.